The clone carrying this T cell receptor (beta chain) occurred a few times. The sample belongs to a study of sequential checkpoint blockade in melanoma. Sample treatment: randomized to nivolumab then ipilimumab (arm A) or the reverse (arm B). Here immunoSEQ multiplex PCR was the method, and the copy in TCRdb shows in-frame clones only, minus some. The table records 35,000 to 45,000 clones, approximately 84% of them present only once. This receptor was taken from a human donor with melanoma. Specimen: CD8+ T cells sorted from blood (inferred from file names), collected from a patient given nivolumab and ipilimumab in sequence.

The CDR3 sequence: CASSLGAGTSGSLSYNEQFF. The CDR3 region has the DNA TGTGCCAGCAGTTTAGGGGCCGGGACTAGCGGGAGCTTATCCTACAATGAGCAGTTCTTC. This rearrangement joins TRBV28 to TRBJ2-1, with 14 bases matching TRBD2. The CDR3 runs to 20 residues. The germline gives CDR1 MDHEN, CDR2 SYDVKM. V was pared by 2 bases and J by 1 base, with 10 bases of the junction left unmatched.